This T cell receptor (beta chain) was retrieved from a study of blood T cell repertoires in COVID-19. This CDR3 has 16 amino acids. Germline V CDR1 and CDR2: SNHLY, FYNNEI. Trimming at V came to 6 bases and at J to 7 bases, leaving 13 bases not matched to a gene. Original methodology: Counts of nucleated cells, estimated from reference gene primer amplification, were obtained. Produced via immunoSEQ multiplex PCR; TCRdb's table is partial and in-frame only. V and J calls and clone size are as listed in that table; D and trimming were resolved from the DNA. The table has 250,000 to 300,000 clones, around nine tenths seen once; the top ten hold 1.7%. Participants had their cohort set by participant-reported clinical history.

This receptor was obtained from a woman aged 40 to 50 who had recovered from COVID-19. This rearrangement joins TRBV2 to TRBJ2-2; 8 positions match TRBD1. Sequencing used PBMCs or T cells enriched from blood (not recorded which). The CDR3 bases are TGTGCCAGCAGAAGAGGGTTGGACAGGGTTGGCGGGGAGCTGTTTTTT. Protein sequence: CASRRGLDRVGGELFF.